This T cell receptor beta chain was recovered during a study of beta chain features in type 1 diabetes. Whole-study context: Cell yields, gender and age were comparable in patients and healthy donors.

The sample holds a few counts of this clone. Its antigen remains unidentified. Reverse transcription of all isolated RNA meant that expressed TCRB transcripts were sequenced. There were about 3.57 million reads on average in the naive, central memory and regulatory T cell samples. TCRdb's table, derived via immunoSEQ multiplex PCR, lists solely in-frame clones and lacks some. The sample includes under 300,000 clones, roughly 13% of them seen just once. Per donor, one heparinised blood draw averaged about 116 mL. The V gene end was trimmed by 4 bases and the J gene end by 7 bases; junction bases not matched to a gene: 11. The CDR3 extends over 16 amino acids. The germline V gene has CDR1 SGDLS and CDR2 YYNGEE. Findings of the study overall: A potential PCR bias toward shorter templates would be equal in patient and control samples. The study found moderately but significantly shorter TCRB CDR3s in all four CD4+ subsets of Type 1 diabetes patients.

V gene TRBV9 combines with J gene TRBJ2-7; 13 positions match TRBD2. This TCR came from a man aged 30 to 39 with type 1 diabetes. The sequenced sample was naive CD4+ T cells from blood. The CDR3 nucleotides read TGTGCCAGCAGCACACAAACTAGCGGGAGGGCTGAAGAGCAGTACTTC. Its protein is CASSTQTSGRAEEQYF.